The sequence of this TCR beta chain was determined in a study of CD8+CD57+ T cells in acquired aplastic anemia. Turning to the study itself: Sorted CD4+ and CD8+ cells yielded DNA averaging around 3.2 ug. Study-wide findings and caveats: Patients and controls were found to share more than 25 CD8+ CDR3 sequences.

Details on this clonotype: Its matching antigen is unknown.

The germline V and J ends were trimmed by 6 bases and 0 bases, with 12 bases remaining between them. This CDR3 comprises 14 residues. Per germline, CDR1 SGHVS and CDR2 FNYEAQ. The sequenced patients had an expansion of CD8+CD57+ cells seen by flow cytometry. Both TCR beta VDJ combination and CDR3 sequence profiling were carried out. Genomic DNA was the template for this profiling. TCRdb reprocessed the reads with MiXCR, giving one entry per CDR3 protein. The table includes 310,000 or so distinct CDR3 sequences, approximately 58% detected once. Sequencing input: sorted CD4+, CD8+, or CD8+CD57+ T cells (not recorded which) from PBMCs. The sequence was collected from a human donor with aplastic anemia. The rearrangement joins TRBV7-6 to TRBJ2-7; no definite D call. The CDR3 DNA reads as TGTGCCAGCAGTGATGCCAGTTTCTCCTACGAGCAGTACTTC. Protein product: CASSDASFSYEQYF.